Presented here are 8 T cell receptor beta chains from one specimen sequenced in a study of shared clonotypes between healthy human individuals. The protocol was immunoSEQ multiplex PCR, while the TCRdb copy is restricted to in-frame clones and leaves out a portion. The sample holds some 1.5 million clones, more than 95% seen once. Sequencing used naive CD4+ T cells sorted from blood. Documented subset: CD45RA+ positively selected. The receptors come from a man younger than 45 in good health.

Comments on this clone: The sample carries other DNA sequences with the same CDR3. The chain is built from TRBV5-1 and TRBJ1-5; D remains ambiguous. The CDR3 spans 13 residues. V was pared by 1 base and J by 5 bases, with 7 bases between. Germline V gene data show CDR1 as SGHRS and CDR2 as YFSETQ. The CDR3: CASSLMTDQPQHF. Written as DNA, the CDR3 is TGCGCCAGCAGCTTGATGACCGATCAGCCCCAGCATTTT.

About this clone: Other DNA sequences in the same sample also yield this CDR3. The chain carries TRBV7-9 and TRBJ1-2, with D unresolved. The CDR3 contains 13 residues. Deletions cut 0 bases from V and 4 bases from J, with 6 bases between. Germline values: CDR1 SEHNR, CDR2 FQNEAQ (reference sequence). CDR3: CASSLAGPYGYTF. In nucleotides, the CDR3 is TGTGCCAGCAGCTTAGCAGGTCCCTATGGCTACACCTTC.

The CDR3 sequence: CASSIPGTGWGHGYTF. The CDR3 DNA follows: TGTGCCAGTAGTATCCCGGGAACAGGATGGGGTCATGGCTACACCTTC. The chain is built from TRBV19 and TRBJ1-2; tentatively, D is TRBD1 (5 bases). The CDR3 loop spans 16 amino acids. Trimming removed 3 bases from V and 6 bases from J, with 20 bases in between. Germline lookup yields CDR1 LNHDA and CDR2 SQIVND (reference sequence).

This clone was seen just once. The chain employs TRBV29-1 and TRBJ1-1; D gene ambiguous. Germline CDR1 is SQVTM and CDR2 is ANQGSEA. The CDR3 covers 11 residues. V gave up 5 bases and J gave up 1 base, with 5 bases separating them. CDR3 coding DNA: TGCAGCGTTTGGCAGAACACTGAAGCTTTCTTT. Protein product: CSVWQNTEAFF.

V and J are TRBV14 and TRBJ2-7; 7 nucleotides align to TRBD2. The V gene's germline CDR1 is SGHDN and CDR2 FVKESK. The V and J ends lost 4 bases and 2 bases, in that order; junction bases with no gene match: 5. The CDR3 spans 14 residues. The CDR3 DNA is TGTGCCAGCAGCCCGACCGGACTAGCCTACGAGCAGTACTTC. It yields the protein CASSPTGLAYEQYF.

This chain connects TRBV6-1 to TRBJ2-5, with a tentative D call TRBD1 (5 bases). The CDR3 extends over 15 amino acids. Trimming removed 0 bases at V and 5 bases at J, with 13 bases between. The germline CDR1 and CDR2 sequences are MNHNS and SASEGT. The CDR3 reads CASSEAFRDGETQYF. In nucleotides, the CDR3 is TGTGCCAGCAGTGAAGCCTTCAGGGATGGGGAGACCCAGTACTTC.

Turning to this clone: The same CDR3 also results from other DNA sequences found in this sample. The rearrangement joins TRBV15 to TRBJ2-5; unclear D gene. The CDR3 covers 12 residues. Trimming stripped 0 bases from V and 5 bases from J, with 4 bases between. The germline CDR1 and CDR2 sequences are LNHNV and YYDKDF (reference sequence). The CDR3 reads CATSRDSETQYF. CDR3 sequence (DNA): TGTGCCACCAGCAGAGATAGCGAGACCCAGTACTTC.

To note about this clone: The junction departs from germline at one end; a sequencing error may be responsible. The rearrangement uses TRBV5-6 and TRBJ2-1; D is possibly TRBD1 (6 bases). There are 12 residues in the CDR3. Germline CDR1 is SGHDT and CDR2 is YYEEEE. Here the CDR3 DNA reads TGTGCCAGCAGCACCGCGATCCAGGGGTTGCTCTTC. Translated, it gives CASSTAIQGLLF.